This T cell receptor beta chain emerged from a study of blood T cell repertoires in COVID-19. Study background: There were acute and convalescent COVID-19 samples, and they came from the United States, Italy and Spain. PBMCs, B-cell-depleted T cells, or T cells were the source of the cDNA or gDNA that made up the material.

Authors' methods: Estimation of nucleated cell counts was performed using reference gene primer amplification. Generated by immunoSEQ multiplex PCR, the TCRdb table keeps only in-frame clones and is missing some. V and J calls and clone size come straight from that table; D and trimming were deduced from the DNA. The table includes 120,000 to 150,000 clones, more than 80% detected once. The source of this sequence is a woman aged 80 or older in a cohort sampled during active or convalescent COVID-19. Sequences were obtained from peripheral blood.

CDR3 sequence (DNA): TGCGCCAGCAGCCAAGTATTCGGGGGGCTCGTCGGCAATCAGCCCCAGCATTTT. As protein: CASSQVFGGLVGNQPQHF. The genes are TRBV4-1 and TRBJ1-5, with TRBD1 as a possible D gene (6 bases). V lost 1 base, J lost 2 bases, and 18 bases lay in between. The CDR3 runs 18 residues. Germline V gives CDR1 MGHRA, CDR2 YSYEKL.